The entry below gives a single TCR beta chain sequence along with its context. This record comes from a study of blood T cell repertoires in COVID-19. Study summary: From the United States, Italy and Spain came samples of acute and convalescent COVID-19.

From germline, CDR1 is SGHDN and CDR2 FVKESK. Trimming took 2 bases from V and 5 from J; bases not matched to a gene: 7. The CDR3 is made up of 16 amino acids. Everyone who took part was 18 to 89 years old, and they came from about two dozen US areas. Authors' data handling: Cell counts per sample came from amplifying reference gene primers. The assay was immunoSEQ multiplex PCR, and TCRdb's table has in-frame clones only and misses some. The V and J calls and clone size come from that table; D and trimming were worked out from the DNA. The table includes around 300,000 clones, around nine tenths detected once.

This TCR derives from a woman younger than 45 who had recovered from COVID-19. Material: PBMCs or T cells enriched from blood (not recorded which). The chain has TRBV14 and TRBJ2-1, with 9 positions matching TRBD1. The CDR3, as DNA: TGTGCCAGCAGCCAAAGGACAGGGGACATGAACAATGAGCAGTTCTTC. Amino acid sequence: CASSQRTGDMNNEQFF.